This T cell receptor (beta chain) stems from a study of T cell responses to AZD1222 COVID-19 vaccine. V lost 2 bases and J 2 bases, leaving 9 bases between the germline ends. This CDR3 is built from 14 residues. Germline CDR1 and CDR2: LNHDA and SQIVND (reference sequence). Study-wide findings and caveats: At study baseline, merely several AZD1222 recipients were seropositive. Donors, mostly white British, included more females; clonal diversity was possibly underestimated. Along spike, vaccine-associated CD4 TCRs were found throughout, with dominance at 160-218 and 743-854.

Sequencing used immunoSEQ multiplex PCR; TCRdb keeps in-frame clones, though not all of them. The sample carries around 78,000 clones, approximately 86% recorded once. Worth noting for this clone: No antigen is known for it.

This TCR came from an adult in good health. Sequenced here: peripheral blood, sampled on day 0 of MenACWY control vaccination. The chain has TRBV19 and TRBJ1-1; D is perhaps TRBD1 (6 bases). DNA for the CDR3: TGTGCCAGTAGTATAATAGGGGGAAACACTGAAGCTTTCTTT. Translated: CASSIIGGNTEAFF.